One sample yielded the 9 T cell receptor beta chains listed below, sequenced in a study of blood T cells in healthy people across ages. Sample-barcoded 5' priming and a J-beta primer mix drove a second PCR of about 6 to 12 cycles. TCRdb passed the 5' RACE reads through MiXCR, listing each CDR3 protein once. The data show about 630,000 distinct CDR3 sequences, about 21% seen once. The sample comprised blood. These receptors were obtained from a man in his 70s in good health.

CDR3 DNA: TGTGCCAGCAGCCCCTCCCTAGCGGTCTCCTACAATGAGCAGTTCTTC. Translating gives CASSPSLAVSYNEQFF. The chain has TRBV5-4 and TRBJ2-1, with 7 positions matching TRBD2. V lost 4 bases and J lost 0; bases outside the gene matches: 7. CDR3 length: 16 residues. From germline, CDR1 is SGHNT and CDR2 YYREEE (reference sequence).

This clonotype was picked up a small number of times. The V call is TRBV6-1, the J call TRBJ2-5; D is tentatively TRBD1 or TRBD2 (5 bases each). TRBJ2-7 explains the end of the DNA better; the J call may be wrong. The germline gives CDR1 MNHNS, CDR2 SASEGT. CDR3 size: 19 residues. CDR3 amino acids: CASSPRSLRPGQRVYEQYF. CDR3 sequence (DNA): TGTGCCAGCAGCCCCCGGAGTTTGAGACCGGGGCAGAGGGTCTACGAGCAGTACTTC.

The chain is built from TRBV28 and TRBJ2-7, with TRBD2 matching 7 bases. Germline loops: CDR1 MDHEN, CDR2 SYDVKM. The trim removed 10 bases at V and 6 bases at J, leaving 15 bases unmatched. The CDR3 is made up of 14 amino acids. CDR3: CATIALLANGEQYF. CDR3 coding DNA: TGTGCCACCATCGCGTTACTAGCGAACGGCGAGCAGTACTTC. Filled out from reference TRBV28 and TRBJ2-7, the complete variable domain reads DVKVTQSSRYLVKRTGEKVFLECVQDMDHENMFWYRQDPGLGLRLIYFSYDVKMKEKGDIPEGYSVSREKKERFSLILESASTNQTSMYLCATIALLANGEQYFGPGTRLTVT.

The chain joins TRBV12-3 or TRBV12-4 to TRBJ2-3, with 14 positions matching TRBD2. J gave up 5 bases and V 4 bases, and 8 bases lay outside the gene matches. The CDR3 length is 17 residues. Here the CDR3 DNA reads TGTGCCAGCAGTTCGGGACTAGCGGGAGTATTGAGAGATACGCAGTATTTT. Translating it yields CASSSGLAGVLRDTQYF.

The CDR3 is CSARDDRTGNTIYF. The CDR3, as DNA: TGCAGTGCTAGAGACGACAGGACAGGAAACACCATATATTTT. The rearrangement uses TRBV20-1 and TRBJ1-3, with D maybe TRBD1 (6 bases). The CDR3 length is 14 residues. CDR1 DFQATT and CDR2 SNEGSKA come from the germline V gene (reference sequence). V lost 0 bases, J lost 4 bases, and 10 bases lay in between.

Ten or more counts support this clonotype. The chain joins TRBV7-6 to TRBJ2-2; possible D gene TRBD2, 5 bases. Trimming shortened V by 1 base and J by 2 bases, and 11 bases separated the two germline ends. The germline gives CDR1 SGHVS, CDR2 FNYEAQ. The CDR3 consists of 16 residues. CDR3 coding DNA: TGTGCCAGCAGCTTAGTGGCAGGACTCAACACCGGGGAGCTGTTTTTT. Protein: CASSLVAGLNTGELFF.

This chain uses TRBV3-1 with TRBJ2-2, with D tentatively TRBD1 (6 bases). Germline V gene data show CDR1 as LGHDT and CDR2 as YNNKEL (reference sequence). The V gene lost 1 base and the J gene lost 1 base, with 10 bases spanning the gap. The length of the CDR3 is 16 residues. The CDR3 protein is CASSQGRGGNTGELFF. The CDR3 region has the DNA TGTGCCAGCAGCCAAGGAAGAGGGGGGAACACCGGGGAGCTGTTTTTT.

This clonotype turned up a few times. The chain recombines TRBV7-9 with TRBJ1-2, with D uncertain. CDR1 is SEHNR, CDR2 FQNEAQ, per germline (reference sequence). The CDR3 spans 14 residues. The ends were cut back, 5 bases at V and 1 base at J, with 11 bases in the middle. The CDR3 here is CASSPDGNNYGYTF. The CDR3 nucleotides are TGTGCCAGCAGCCCGGACGGGAATAACTATGGCTACACCTTC.

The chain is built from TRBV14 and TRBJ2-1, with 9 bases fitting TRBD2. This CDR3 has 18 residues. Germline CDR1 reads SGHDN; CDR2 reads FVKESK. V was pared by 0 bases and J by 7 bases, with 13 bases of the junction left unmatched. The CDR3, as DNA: TGTGCCAGCAGCCAAGAACACCTTAGCGGGAGTTTGAGAAATGAGCAGTTCTTC. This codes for CASSQEHLSGSLRNEQFF.